The rows below give T cell receptor beta chains drawn from one sample of a study of blood T cells in healthy people across ages. TCRdb fed the 5' RACE reads into MiXCR, producing one record per CDR3 protein. The sample gives 550,000 to 650,000 distinct CDR3 sequences, roughly a quarter of which show up once; 3.6% is in the top ten. The data were also submitted as part of a second study, on T cells of mothers and their children.

Source material: blood. The receptors here all came from a boy under 10 years old in good health. CDR3s include the opening cysteine and the closing phenylalanine or tryptophan. A D gene is named only where the DNA matches it firmly. Some rows have no size entry. The others give once, few or many, or a class for an expanded clone.

d_gene	v_gene	j_gene	len	abundance	CDR3aa	CDR3nt
TRBD1	TRBV12-3/TRBV12-4	TRBJ2-5	14	NA	CASSRQGLQETQYF	TGTGCCAGCAGTCGACAGGGTCTACAAGAGACCCAGTACTTC
NA	TRBV10-3	TRBJ1-6	13	NA	CAISETGYSPLHF	TGTGCCATCAGTGAGACAGGGTATTCACCCCTCCACTTT
NA	TRBV5-1	TRBJ1-1	15	few	CASSLTGNGDTEAFF	TGCGCCAGCAGCTTAACAGGGAACGGAGACACTGAAGCTTTCTTT
TRBD1	TRBV29-1	TRBJ1-2	13	many	CSVAGQGVYGYTF	TGCAGCGTTGCGGGACAGGGTGTTTATGGCTACACCTTC
NA	TRBV20-1	TRBJ2-5	12	few	CSARDSRETQYF	TGCAGTGCTAGAGATTCTAGGGAGACCCAGTACTTC
NA	TRBV6-5	TRBJ1-1	15	NA	CASVPSTRVNTEAFF	TGTGCCAGCGTACCTAGCACAAGGGTGAACACTGAAGCTTTCTTT
NA	TRBV6-7	TRBJ1-5	14	once	CASSYRGWDQPQHF	TGTGCCAGCAGTTACCGGGGCTGGGATCAGCCCCAGCATTTT
TRBD1	TRBV20-1	TRBJ1-2	13	NA	CSASPGQGRGYTF	TGCAGTGCTAGTCCGGGACAGGGAAGGGGCTACACCTTC
TRBD2	TRBV11-2	TRBJ2-1	13	NA	CASGRVPYNEQFF	TGTGCCAGCGGGAGGGTACCCTACAATGAGCAGTTCTTC
NA	TRBV3-1	TRBJ2-5	13	NA	CASSALSQETQYF	TGTGCCAGCAGCGCCCTGTCTCAAGAGACCCAGTACTTC
NA	TRBV6-1	TRBJ2-4	19	NA	CASSEVRAGSFLAKNIQYF	TGTGCCAGCAGTGAAGTCCGGGCAGGGAGTTTTCTTGCCAAAAACATTCAGTACTTC
NA	TRBV3-1	TRBJ1-6	14	NA	CASSQSPVGSPLHF	TGTGCCAGCAGCCAATCCCCGGTTGGGTCACCCCTCCACTTT
NA	TRBV6-5	TRBJ1-4	14	NA	CASRREQEGEKLFF	TGTGCCAGCAGGCGGGAACAAGAAGGTGAAAAACTGTTTTTT
NA	TRBV7-9	TRBJ2-7	12	few	CASSPNPYEQYF	TGTGCCAGCAGCCCGAACCCCTACGAGCAGTACTTC
NA	TRBV5-1	TRBJ2-7	15	NA	CASSPMTSMPSEQYF	TGCGCCAGCAGCCCGATGACCTCAATGCCGTCCGAGCAGTACTTC
TRBD2	TRBV20-1	TRBJ2-6	17	NA	CSASGLAGGSGANVLTF	TGCAGTGCTTCCGGACTAGCGGGAGGGTCGGGGGCCAACGTCCTGACTTTC
TRBD2	TRBV11-2	TRBJ2-5	15	NA	CASSLGAGKVGTQYF	TGTGCCAGCAGCTTAGGAGCGGGAAAGGTGGGGACCCAGTACTTC
TRBD2	TRBV4-1	TRBJ2-1	13	few	CASSQGGGNEQFF	TGCGCCAGCAGCCAAGGCGGGGGAAATGAGCAGTTCTTC
TRBD1	TRBV10-3	TRBJ1-1	11	few	CAAAGGSEAFF	TGTGCCGCGGCAGGGGGTTCTGAAGCTTTCTTT
NA	TRBV6-2/TRBV6-3	TRBJ2-7	16	few	CASRQIRAPSSYEQYF	TGTGCCAGCAGACAGATCAGGGCGCCGAGCTCCTACGAGCAGTACTTC
NA	TRBV7-9	TRBJ1-3	15	NA	CASSLVGADKNTIYF	TGTGCCAGCAGCTTAGTCGGGGCAGATAAAAACACCATATATTTT
TRBD2	TRBV4-3	TRBJ2-3	15	few	CASSQTAGDTDTQYF	TGCGCCAGCAGCCAAACAGCGGGAGACACCGATACGCAGTATTTT
NA	TRBV12-3/TRBV12-4	TRBJ2-1	15	NA	CASRPGPAIYNEQFF	TGTGCCAGCAGACCCGGACCCGCGATCTACAATGAGCAGTTCTTC
TRBD2	TRBV28	TRBJ2-7	14	few	CASSSRGSIYEQYF	TGTGCCAGCAGTTCCCGCGGGAGTATCTACGAGCAGTACTTC
TRBD1	TRBV7-9	TRBJ2-5	14	few	CASSLEDRVKTQYF	TGTGCCAGCAGCCTGGAGGACAGGGTTAAGACCCAGTACTTC
NA	TRBV7-2	TRBJ2-1	14	once	CASRPTGIGNEQFF	TGTGCCAGCAGGCCCACCGGCATCGGCAATGAGCAGTTCTTC
TRBD2	TRBV9	TRBJ2-7	15	few	CASSVGSSGGYEQYF	TGTGCCAGCAGCGTAGGATCTAGCGGGGGATACGAGCAGTACTTC
NA	TRBV12-3/TRBV12-4	TRBJ2-6	15	few	CASSYLGSGANVLTF	TGTGCCAGCAGTTATCTGGGATCTGGGGCCAACGTCCTGACTTTC
TRBD1	TRBV7-2	TRBJ1-1	16	NA	CASSLVQGASYTEAFF	TGTGCCAGCAGCTTGGTACAGGGGGCCAGTTACACTGAAGCTTTCTTT
TRBD2	TRBV30	TRBJ2-3	16	NA	CAWSVREGGHQDTQYF	TGTGCCTGGAGTGTCAGGGAGGGAGGCCATCAGGATACGCAGTATTTT
NA	TRBV14	TRBJ1-2	11	NA	CASSEGDGYTF	TGTGCCAGCAGCGAGGGGGATGGCTACACCTTC
NA	TRBV6-5	TRBJ2-7	13	few	CASSLRGANEQYF	TGTGCCAGCAGTTTAAGGGGGGCGAACGAGCAGTACTTC
NA	TRBV29-1	TRBJ2-1	13	NA	CSVGLLAPSEQFF	TGCAGCGTTGGATTGCTAGCTCCTAGTGAGCAGTTCTTC